These 9 T cell receptor beta chains originate from one sample sequenced in a study of T cells in Graves' hyperthyroidism and ophthalmopathy. RNA transcripts served as the template for amplifying TCR beta CDR3 regions. HTBI primers were the set used in a first-round RT-PCR of the TCR CDR3. TCRdb re-derived calls from the multiplex PCR reads in MiXCR, one entry per CDR3 protein. The sample includes around 300,000 distinct CDR3 sequences, roughly 15% of them seen just once. The sequenced material came from blood. Source of these receptors: a woman in her thirties or forties with Graves' ophthalmopathy.

In this sample, this clonotype turned up many times. This chain links TRBV3-1 with TRBJ2-5, with 8 nucleotides matching TRBD1. Germline CDR1 and CDR2: LGHDT and YNNKEL (reference sequence). CDR3 length: 15 amino acids. The junction had 6 bases not matched to a gene; V was cut back by 1 base and J by 5 bases. CDR3 sequence: CASSQGQGIRETQYF. CDR3 in DNA: TGTGCCAGCAGCCAAGGACAGGGGATAAGGGAGACCCAGTACTTC.

For this clonotype: Since a much larger clone is just one base distant, this may be a read error. CDR3 in amino acids: CASSPRRPEQFF. The CDR3, as DNA: TGTGCCAGCAGCCCCAGGAGGCCTGAGCAGTTCTTC. The chain carries TRBV11-2 and TRBJ2-1; maybe TRBD2 (5 bases). Germline V gene data show CDR1 as SGHAT and CDR2 as FQNNGV. The V end lost 5 bases, the J end lost 9 bases, and 11 bases lay between the germline ends. CDR3 length: 12 residues.

This clonotype was detected many times. This chain uses TRBV24-1 with TRBJ2-5; D is possibly TRBD1 (6 bases). This CDR3 has 14 residues. V was cut by 4 bases and J by 2 bases, with 10 bases left in between. Germline CDR1 reads KGHDR; CDR2 reads SFDVKD. CDR3 sequence: CATSDPRGQETQYF. The CDR3 nucleotides are TGTGCCACCAGTGACCCTAGGGGGCAAGAGACCCAGTACTTC.

This clonotype has a count of ten or more. This rearrangement joins TRBV6-1 to TRBJ1-2; no definite D call. The CDR3 has 17 residues. Per the germline V gene, CDR1 is MNHNS and CDR2 is SASEGT. V was clipped by 2 bases and J by 4 bases, with 20 bases between them. This CDR3 reads CASSEPGVGSSFYGYTF. The DNA for the CDR3 is TGTGCCAGCAGTGAACCCGGGGTTGGCAGCTCTTTCTATGGCTACACCTTC.

This clonotype has ten or more counts. V and J are TRBV7-9 and TRBJ2-7; TRBD1 matches at 9 bases. J gave up 3 bases and V 3 bases, and 3 bases lay outside the gene matches. Looked up from germline, CDR1 is SEHNR and CDR2 is FQNEAQ (reference sequence). The CDR3 runs to 14 residues. CDR3 sequence: CASSLGQGNYEQYF. The CDR3 coding sequence is TGTGCCAGCAGCTTGGGACAGGGCAACTACGAGCAGTACTTC.

Ten or more counts support this clonotype. The rearrangement joins TRBV25-1 to TRBJ1-6; the match to TRBD1 covers 7 bases. The CDR3 extends over 15 amino acids. The V gene end was trimmed by 3 bases and the J gene end by 6 bases; junction bases not matched to a gene: 5. CDR1 and CDR2 (germline): MGHDK, SYGVNS. The CDR3 protein is CASSELTGINSPLHF. The CDR3 DNA sequence: TGTGCCAGCAGTGAGTTGACAGGGATTAATTCACCCCTCCACTTT.

This clonotype was observed many times. The rearrangement links TRBV20-1 to TRBJ1-4, with D possibly matching TRBD1 (6 bases). The germline gives CDR1 DFQATT, CDR2 SNEGSKA (reference sequence). Trimming removed 6 bases from V and 5 bases from J, with 13 bases in between. This CDR3 has 13 residues. This CDR3 reads CSADTGSNEKLFF. CDR3 DNA: TGCAGTGCGGATACAGGGTCAAATGAAAAACTGTTTTTT.

This clonotype was observed many times. V usage is TRBV12-3 or TRBV12-4 and J usage is TRBJ2-2; 8 nucleotides align to TRBD2. Losses at the gene ends were 1 base for V and 2 bases for J; bases not matched to a gene: 9. The length of the CDR3 is 18 residues. CDR3 coding DNA: TGTGCCAGCAGTTTAGGGAGGAGACTAGCGAACAACACCGGGGAGCTGTTTTTT. Translating it yields CASSLGRRLANNTGELFF.

With regard to this clonotype: A much larger clone sits a single nucleotide away, making a read error possible. The gene calls are TRBV2 and TRBJ2-7; TRBD1 matches 7 bases. The J call is in doubt because the DNA end fits TRBJ2-1 better. CDR3 size: 14 residues. Germline V gene data show CDR1 as SNHLY and CDR2 as FYNNEI. The CDR3 reads CASSDTGAAYEQFF. CDR3 nucleotide sequence: TGTGCCAGCAGTGATACAGGGGCGGCCTACGAGCAGTTCTTC.